The 19 T cell receptor beta chains reported below all come from one sample, sequenced in a study of blood T cell repertoires in COVID-19. Method: immunoSEQ multiplex PCR; TCRdb's copy keeps in-frame clones and lacks some. Here the sample spans about 180,000 clones, approximately 88% being singletons. Sequenced input: peripheral blood. Every receptor here comes from a woman in her twenties or thirties with acute or convalescent COVID-19.

The chain has TRBV30 and TRBJ2-2; weak D call: TRBD2 (5 bases). The V end was cut by 7 bases, the J end by 4 bases, with 10 bases between. From germline, CDR1 is GTSNPN and CDR2 SVGIG (reference sequence). The CDR3 runs to 12 residues. The DNA for the CDR3 is TGTGCCTCCCCCCGGGGCACCGGGGAGCTGTTTTTT. This gives the protein CASPRGTGELFF.

The V gene is TRBV19, the J gene TRBJ1-5, with D uncertain. The CDR3 is 13 residues long. With 5 bases removed from V and 5 bases from J, the gap between germline ends came to 10 bases. Germline CDR1 and CDR2: LNHDA and SQIVND (reference sequence). This chain's CDR3 is CASSFSLYQPQHF. The CDR3 bases are TGTGCCAGTAGTTTCTCCCTATATCAGCCCCAGCATTTT.

This clone has a single count. The CDR3 DNA reads TGTGCCAGCAGCTCATTACAGGGTAGGGGAAAGCCCCAGCATTTT. This encodes CASSSLQGRGKPQHF. The chain couples TRBV21-1 to TRBJ1-5; the table's D call TRBD1 went unverified against the DNA. TRBV21-1 is labeled a pseudogene. This CDR3 has 15 amino acids.

The rearrangement links TRBV4-2 to TRBJ2-7, with unresolved D. Germline V lookup: CDR1 LGHNA, CDR2 YNFKEQ. This CDR3 has 19 residues. Trimming removed 0 bases at V and 0 bases at J, with 21 bases between. CDR3 nucleotide sequence: TGTGCCAGCAGCCAAGATGGTCATAGTGGCAGGCCATTCTCCTACGAGCAGTACTTC. Translating gives CASSQDGHSGRPFSYEQYF.

The V call is TRBV11-3, the J call TRBJ2-5; the D gene is possibly TRBD2 (5 bases). The V and J ends lost 5 bases and 7 bases respectively, with 14 bases between them. This CDR3 is built from 13 residues. From germline, CDR1 is SGHNT and CDR2 YENEEA. DNA for the CDR3: TGTGCCAGCAGCCCCGGGGAAGGAGGGACCCAGTACTTC. Amino acid sequence: CASSPGEGGTQYF.

The chain links TRBV10-2 to TRBJ2-2; 7 bases align to TRBD2. The CDR3 runs to 13 residues. V trimming: 7 bases; J trimming: 10 bases; junction bases outside the gene matches: 9. Germline CDR1 and CDR2: WSHSY and SAAADI. The CDR3 region is CASTESGTKELFF. CDR3 DNA: TGCGCCAGCACCGAAAGCGGGACGAAGGAGCTGTTTTTT.

The chain combines TRBV19 with TRBJ2-7, with D perhaps matching TRBD2 (6 bases). Trimming shortened V by 9 bases and J by 3 bases, and 18 bases separated the two germline ends. CDR3 length: 14 residues. CDR1 is LNHDA, CDR2 SQIVND, per germline (reference sequence). CDR3 nucleotides: TGTGCCAGCCGAGCCGGGACGGGAGTCTACGAGCAGTACTTC. It translates to CASRAGTGVYEQYF.

V and J are TRBV2 and TRBJ2-5, with 7 bases identical to TRBD2. This CDR3 has 14 amino acids. The germline gives CDR1 SNHLY, CDR2 FYNNEI. J gave up 7 bases and V 5 bases, and 10 bases lay outside the gene matches. CDR3: CASSSSTSRVTQYF. As DNA, the CDR3 is TGTGCCAGCAGTTCATCGACTAGCCGGGTGACCCAGTACTTC.

The gene calls are TRBV6-5 and TRBJ2-1; the match to TRBD1 covers 8 bases. V shed 6 bases, J shed 5 bases, and the junction held 6 bases outside the gene matches. The CDR3 sequence is 14 residues long. Germline V CDR1 and CDR2: MNHEY, SVGAGI. The CDR3: CASRGQATNNEQFF. The DNA for the CDR3 is TGTGCCAGCAGGGGACAGGCGACAAACAATGAGCAGTTCTTC.

This rearrangement joins TRBV21-1 to TRBJ1-1; the tabulated D call, TRBD1, remains unverified against the DNA. TRBV21-1 is a pseudogene. This CDR3 is built from 13 residues. The CDR3 spells CARKDRLRTEAFF. The CDR3 region has the DNA TGTGCCAGAAAGGACAGGTTACGTACTGAAGCTTTCTTT.

This chain connects TRBV9 to TRBJ2-1, with TRBD1 matching over 7 bases. Trimming at V came to 0 bases and at J to 3 bases, leaving 3 bases not matched to a gene. CDR3 length equals 15 residues. Per the germline V gene, CDR1 is SGDLS and CDR2 is YYNGEE. The CDR3 DNA reads as TGTGCCAGCAGCGTAGGACAGGGATACTACAATGAGCAGTTCTTC. It codes for CASSVGQGYYNEQFF.

This clone was found once. In the same sample, other DNA sequences code for this CDR3. The chain links TRBV9 to TRBJ2-7; TRBD2 agrees at 14 bases. The CDR3 has 15 residues. CDR1 and CDR2 (germline): SGDLS, YYNGEE. Trimming took 4 bases from V and 4 from J; bases not matched to a gene: 4. CDR3: CASSPGLAGGYEQYF. DNA of the CDR3: TGTGCCAGCAGCCCCGGACTAGCGGGAGGATACGAGCAGTACTTC.

The genes are TRBV9 and TRBJ1-3; D gene ambiguous. Deletions cut 4 bases from V and 0 bases from J, with 14 bases between. The CDR3 sequence is 16 residues long. Germline V gene sequence: CDR1 SGDLS, CDR2 YYNGEE. DNA of the CDR3: TGTGCCAGCAGCACAACGAGGGCCGGCTCTGGAAACACCATATATTTT. Translating gives CASSTTRAGSGNTIYF.

The rearrangement links TRBV28 to TRBJ2-7; 7 bases are a match to TRBD2. The CDR3 contains 16 residues. The trim removed 10 bases at V and 3 bases at J, leaving 18 bases unmatched. Germline V gene sequence: CDR1 MDHEN, CDR2 SYDVKM. Here the CDR3 DNA reads TGTGCCACCGTACCGACGCACGCTAGCGGTCACTACGAGCAGTACTTC. Translated: CATVPTHASGHYEQYF.

The chain carries TRBV3-1 (or the pseudogene TRBV3-2) and TRBJ2-3; D call uncertain. The V and J ends lost 3 bases and 6 bases respectively, with 10 bases between them. Germline V gene lookup returns CDR1 LGHDT and CDR2 YNNKEL (reference sequence). There are 13 residues in the CDR3. The CDR3 nucleotides are TGTGCCAGCAGCCAGAATAACGGGGATACGCAGTATTTT. It encodes CASSQNNGDTQYF.

This clone was recorded once. The rearrangement joins TRBV27 to TRBJ2-1; maybe TRBD2 (5 bases). V gave up 6 bases and J gave up 2 bases, with 8 bases separating them. Looked up from germline, CDR1 is MNHEY and CDR2 is SMNVEV (reference sequence). The CDR3 sequence is 13 residues long. CDR3 in DNA: TGTGCCAGCAGCTTCGGGGCCTACAATGAGCAGTTCTTC. Translation: CASSFGAYNEQFF.

The chain combines TRBV28 with TRBJ2-7, with TRBD2 identical over 11 bases. CDR3 length: 14 residues. From germline, CDR1 is MDHEN and CDR2 SYDVKM. Trimming removed 6 bases from V and 5 bases from J; junction bases left unmatched: 6. This chain's CDR3 is CASRLLAGGHEQYF. CDR3 in DNA: TGTGCCAGCAGATTGCTAGCGGGAGGCCACGAGCAGTACTTC. Full variable domain (missing parts from reference TRBV28 and TRBJ2-7): DVKVTQSSRYLVKRTGEKVFLECVQDMDHENMFWYRQDPGLGLRLIYFSYDVKMKEKGDIPEGYSVSREKKERFSLILESASTNQTSMYLCASRLLAGGHEQYFGPGTRLTVT.

The chain employs TRBV30 and TRBJ2-5; tentatively, D is TRBD2 (5 bases). CDR3 length: 12 amino acids. Deletions cut 3 bases from V and 5 bases from J, with 10 bases between. The germline CDR1 and CDR2 sequences are GTSNPN and SVGIG (reference sequence). CDR3 residues: CAWRDSSETQYF. In DNA form, the CDR3 reads TGTGCCTGGAGGGACTCCTCGGAGACCCAGTACTTC. The whole variable domain, filled in from reference TRBV30 and TRBJ2-5, reads SQTIHQWPATLVQPVGSPLSLECTVEGTSNPNLYWYRQAAGRGLQLLFYSVGIGQISSEVPQNLSASRPQDRQFILSSKKLLLSDSGFYLCAWRDSSETQYFGPGTRLLVL.

V gene TRBV5-1 combines with J gene TRBJ2-1; 10 bases map to TRBD2. The CDR3 extends over 15 amino acids. From germline, CDR1 is SGHRS and CDR2 YFSETQ. Trimming at V came to 2 bases and at J to 7 bases, leaving 6 bases not matched to a gene. CDR3 amino acids: CASSLAGGPGNEQFF. CDR3 coding DNA: TGCGCCAGCAGCTTAGCGGGAGGGCCCGGGAATGAGCAGTTCTTC.